This T cell receptor (beta chain) stems from a study of T cells in Graves' hyperthyroidism and ophthalmopathy. It was RNA transcripts that yielded the amplified TCR beta CDR3 regions. Researchers ran a first-round RT-PCR on the TCR CDR3 using the HTBI primer set. TCRdb recomputed calls from the multiplex PCR reads with MiXCR, one row per CDR3 protein. The top ten clones hold around 14% of a sample with 400,000 to 450,000 distinct CDR3 sequences, 14% to 15% of them seen once. This clonotype was counted a single time. Patients with uncontrolled infections, other autoimmune diseases, pregnancy or lactation were excluded. The CDR3 extends over 15 amino acids. From germline, CDR1 is MNHNS and CDR2 SASEGT. The germline V and J ends were trimmed by 10 bases and 0 bases, with 15 bases remaining between them.

The receptor was isolated from a man younger than 30 with Graves' ophthalmopathy. The J gene is TRBJ2-2, the V gene TRBV6-1; a possible D gene is TRBD1 (5 bases). Sequencing used blood. DNA for the CDR3: TGTGCCACCTACGTGGTAGGGGCGAACACCGGGGAGCTGTTTTTT. Protein sequence: CATYVVGANTGELFF.